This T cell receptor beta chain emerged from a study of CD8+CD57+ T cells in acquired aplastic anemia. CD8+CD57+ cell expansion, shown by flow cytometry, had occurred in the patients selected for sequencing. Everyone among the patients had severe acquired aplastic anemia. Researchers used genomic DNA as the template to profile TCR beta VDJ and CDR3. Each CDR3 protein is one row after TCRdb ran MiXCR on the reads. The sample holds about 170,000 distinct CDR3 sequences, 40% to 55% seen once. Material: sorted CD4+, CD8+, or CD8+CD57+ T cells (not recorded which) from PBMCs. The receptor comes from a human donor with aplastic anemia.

CDR3 DNA sequence: TGTGCCAGCAGCAGAGGGACTAGCGGGGGGGAAACAGATACGCAGTATTTT. Encoded protein: CASSRGTSGGETDTQYF. This chain links TRBV7-3 with TRBJ2-3, with 16 bases fitting TRBD2. V shed 5 bases, J shed 3 bases, and the junction held 5 bases outside the gene matches. Germline loops: CDR1 SGHTA, CDR2 FQGTGA. There are 17 residues in the CDR3. The complete variable domain, with remaining parts taken from reference TRBV7-3 and TRBJ2-3, reads GAGVSQTPSNKVTEKGKYVELRCDPISGHTALYWYRQSLGQGPEFLIYFQGTGAADDSGLPNDRFFAVRPEGSVSTLKIQRTERGDSAVYLCASSRGTSGGETDTQYFGPGTRLTVL.